This TCR beta chain was captured by sequencing in a study of regulatory T cells in long-lasting Graves disease. Through Arm-PCR of CDR3 regions and iRepertoire HTBI primers, TCR beta libraries were built. TCRdb itself ran the multiplex PCR reads through MiXCR, one entry per CDR3 protein. In the table there are around 450,000 distinct CDR3 sequences, around 15% of which are singletons. The time point is: newly diagnosed GD, antithyroid drugs for less than 3 months. PBMC RNA was the source of the TCR library. V shed 6 bases and J 4 bases; nucleotides not matched to a gene: 14. This CDR3 has 16 residues. Germline lookup yields CDR1 SNHLY and CDR2 FYNNEI. Another study also made use of these data, one on T cells in Graves' hyperthyroidism and ophthalmopathy. That paper notes: Recently diagnosed hyperthyroidism of less than 2 months' duration affected patients aged 18 to 65.

The rearrangement links TRBV2 to TRBJ2-7, with 8 bases lining up with TRBD2. The receptor was derived from a man in his forties or fifties with Graves disease. The specimen comprised peripheral blood mononuclear cells (PBMCs), sampled at new diagnosis, from a patient treated with antithyroid drugs. As DNA, the CDR3 is TGTGCCAGCAGCCTCTTGACGGGACGGGAGGGATACGAGCAGTACTTC. Translated, it gives CASSLLTGREGYEQYF.